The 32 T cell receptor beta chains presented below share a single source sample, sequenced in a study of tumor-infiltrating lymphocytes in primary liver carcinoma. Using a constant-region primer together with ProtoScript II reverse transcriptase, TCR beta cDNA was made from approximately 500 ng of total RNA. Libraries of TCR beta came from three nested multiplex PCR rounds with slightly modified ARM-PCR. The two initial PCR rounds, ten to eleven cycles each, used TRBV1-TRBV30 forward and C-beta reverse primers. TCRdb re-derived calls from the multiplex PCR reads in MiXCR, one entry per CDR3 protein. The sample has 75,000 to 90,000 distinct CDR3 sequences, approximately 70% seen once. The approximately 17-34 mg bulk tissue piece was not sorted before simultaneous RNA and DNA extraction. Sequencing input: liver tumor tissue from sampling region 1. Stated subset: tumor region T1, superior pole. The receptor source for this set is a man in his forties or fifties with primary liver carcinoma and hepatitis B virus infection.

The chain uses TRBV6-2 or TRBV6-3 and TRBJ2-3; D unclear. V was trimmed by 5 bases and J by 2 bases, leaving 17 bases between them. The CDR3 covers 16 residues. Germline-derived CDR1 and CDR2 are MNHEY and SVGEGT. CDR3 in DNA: TGTGCCAGCAGTCCCTCCTCGAAAACCCTCACAGATACGCAGTATTTT. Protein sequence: CASSPSSKTLTDTQYF.

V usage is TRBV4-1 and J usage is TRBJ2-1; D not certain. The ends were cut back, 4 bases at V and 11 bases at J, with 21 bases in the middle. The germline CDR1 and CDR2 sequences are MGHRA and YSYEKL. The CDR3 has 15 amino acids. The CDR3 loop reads CASSLRSLRGHKQFF. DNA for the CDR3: TGCGCCAGCAGCCTAAGAAGCCTACGAGGCCATAAGCAGTTCTTC.

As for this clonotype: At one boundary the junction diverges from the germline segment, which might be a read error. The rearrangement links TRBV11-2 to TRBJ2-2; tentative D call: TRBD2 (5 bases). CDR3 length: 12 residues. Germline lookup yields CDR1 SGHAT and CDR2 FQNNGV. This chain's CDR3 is CASSSPSRELLF. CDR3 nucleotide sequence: TGTGCCAGCAGCTCCCCGTCAAGGGAGCTGTTGTTT.

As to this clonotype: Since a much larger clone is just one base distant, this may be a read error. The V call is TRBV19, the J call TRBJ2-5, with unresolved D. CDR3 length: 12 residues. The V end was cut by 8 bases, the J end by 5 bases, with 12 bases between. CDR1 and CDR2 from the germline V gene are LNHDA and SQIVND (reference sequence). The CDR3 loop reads CASRQSAETQYF. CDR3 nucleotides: TGTGCCAGTCGCCAATCTGCGGAGACCCAGTACTTC.

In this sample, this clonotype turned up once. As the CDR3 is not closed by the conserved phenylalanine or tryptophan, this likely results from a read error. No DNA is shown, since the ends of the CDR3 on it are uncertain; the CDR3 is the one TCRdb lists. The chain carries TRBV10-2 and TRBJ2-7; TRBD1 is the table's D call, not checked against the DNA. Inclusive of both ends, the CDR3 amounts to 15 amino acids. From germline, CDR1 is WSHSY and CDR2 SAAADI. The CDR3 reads CASSETLRTVYERYI.

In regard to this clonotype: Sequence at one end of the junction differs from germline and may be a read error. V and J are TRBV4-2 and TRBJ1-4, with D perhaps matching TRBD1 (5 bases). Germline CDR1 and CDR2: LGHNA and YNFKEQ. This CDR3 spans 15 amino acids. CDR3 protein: CASCQVGPRNEKLFF. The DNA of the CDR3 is TGTGCCAGCTGCCAAGTGGGACCGCGGAATGAGAAACTGTTTTTT.

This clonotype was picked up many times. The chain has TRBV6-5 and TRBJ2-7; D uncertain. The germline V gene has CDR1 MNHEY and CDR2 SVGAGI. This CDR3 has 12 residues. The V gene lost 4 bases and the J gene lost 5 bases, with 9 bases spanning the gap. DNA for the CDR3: TGTGCCAGCAGTTCCTTCCCGGACGAGCAGTACTTC. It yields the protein CASSSFPDEQYF.

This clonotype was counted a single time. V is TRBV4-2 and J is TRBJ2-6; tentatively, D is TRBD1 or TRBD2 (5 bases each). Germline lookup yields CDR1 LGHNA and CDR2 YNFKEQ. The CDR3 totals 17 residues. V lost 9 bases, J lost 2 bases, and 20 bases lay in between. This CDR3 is CARSPEGPHTGANVLTF. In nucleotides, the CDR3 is TGTGCCAGGAGTCCAGAGGGGCCTCACACTGGGGCCAACGTCCTGACTTTC.

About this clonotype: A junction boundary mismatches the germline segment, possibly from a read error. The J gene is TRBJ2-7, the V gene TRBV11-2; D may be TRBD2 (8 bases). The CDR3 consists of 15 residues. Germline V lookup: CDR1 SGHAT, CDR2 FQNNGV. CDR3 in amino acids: CAISQYSGGGYDKYF. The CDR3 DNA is TGTGCCATCAGCCAATATTCGGGAGGGGGCTACGATAAGTACTTC. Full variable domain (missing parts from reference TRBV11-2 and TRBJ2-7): EAGVAQSPRYKIIEKRQSVAFWCNPISGHATLYWYQQILGQGPKLLIQFQNNGVVDDSQLPKDRFSAERLKGVDSTLKIQPAKLEDSAVYLCAISQYSGGGYDKYFGPGTRLTVT.

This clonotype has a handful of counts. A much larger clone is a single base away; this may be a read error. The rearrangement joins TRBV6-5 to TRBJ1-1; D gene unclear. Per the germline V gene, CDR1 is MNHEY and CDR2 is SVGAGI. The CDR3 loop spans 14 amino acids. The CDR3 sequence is CASSYSRVNTEASF. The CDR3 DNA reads TGTGCCAGCAGTTACTCGCGGGTTAACACTGAAGCTTCCTTT.

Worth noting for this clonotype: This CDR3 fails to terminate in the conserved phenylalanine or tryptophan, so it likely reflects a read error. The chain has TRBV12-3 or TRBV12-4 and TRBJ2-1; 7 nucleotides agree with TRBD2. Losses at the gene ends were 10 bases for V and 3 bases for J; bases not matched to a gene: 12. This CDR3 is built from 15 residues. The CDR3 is CANTRARGDYNEQFL. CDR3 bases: TGTGCCAACACTCGTGCCCGGGGGGACTACAATGAGCAGTTCCTC.

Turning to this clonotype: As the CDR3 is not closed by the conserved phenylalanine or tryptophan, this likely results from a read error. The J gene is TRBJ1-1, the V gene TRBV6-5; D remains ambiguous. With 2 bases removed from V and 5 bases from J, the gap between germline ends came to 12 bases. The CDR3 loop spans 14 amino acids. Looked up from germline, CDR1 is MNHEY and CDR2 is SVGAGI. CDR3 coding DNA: TGTGCCAGCAGTTACCAGAGAAGAGGGACTGAAGCTTTCCAT. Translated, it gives CASSYQRRGTEAFH.

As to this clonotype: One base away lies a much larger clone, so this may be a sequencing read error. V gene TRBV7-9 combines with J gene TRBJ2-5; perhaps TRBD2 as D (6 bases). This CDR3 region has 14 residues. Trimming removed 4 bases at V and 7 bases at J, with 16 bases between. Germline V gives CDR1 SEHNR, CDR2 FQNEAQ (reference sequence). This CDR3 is CASSSGTGGVTQYF. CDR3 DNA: TGTGCCAGCAGCTCCGGGACTGGCGGGGTGACCCAGTACTTC.

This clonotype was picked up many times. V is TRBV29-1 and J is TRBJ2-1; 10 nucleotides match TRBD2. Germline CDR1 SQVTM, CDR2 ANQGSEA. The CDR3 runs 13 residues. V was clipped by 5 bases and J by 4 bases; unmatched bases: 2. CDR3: CSVRTSGYNEQFF. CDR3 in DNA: TGCAGCGTTAGGACTAGCGGTTACAATGAGCAGTTCTTC.

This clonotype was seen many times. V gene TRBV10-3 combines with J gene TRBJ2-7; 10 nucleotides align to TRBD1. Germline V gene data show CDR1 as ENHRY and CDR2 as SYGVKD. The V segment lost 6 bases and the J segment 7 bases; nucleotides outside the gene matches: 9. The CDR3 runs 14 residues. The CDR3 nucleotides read TGTGCCATCAGGGCCGGACAGGGGGTGGAGGAGCAGTACTTC. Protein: CAIRAGQGVEEQYF.

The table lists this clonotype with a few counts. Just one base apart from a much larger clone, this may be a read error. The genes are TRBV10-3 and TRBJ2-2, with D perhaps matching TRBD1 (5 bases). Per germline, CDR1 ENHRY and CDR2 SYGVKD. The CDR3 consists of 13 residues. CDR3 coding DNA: TGTACCATCAGGGCGGATGACACCGGGGAGCTGTTTTTT. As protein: CTIRADDTGELFF.

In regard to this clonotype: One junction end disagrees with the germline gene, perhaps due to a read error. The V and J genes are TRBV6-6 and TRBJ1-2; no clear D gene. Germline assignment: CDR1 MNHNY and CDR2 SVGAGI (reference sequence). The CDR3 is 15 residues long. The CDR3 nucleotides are TGTGACAGCAGTTACACCTGGTCAGCTAACTATGGCTACACCTTC. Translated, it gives CDSSYTWSANYGYTF.

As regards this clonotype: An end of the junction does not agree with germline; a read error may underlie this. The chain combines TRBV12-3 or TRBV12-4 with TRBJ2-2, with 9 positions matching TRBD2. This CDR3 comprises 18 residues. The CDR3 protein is CAGSLDRPLGLATVELFF. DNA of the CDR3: TGTGCCGGCAGTTTAGATCGTCCTTTGGGACTAGCCACCGTGGAGCTGTTTTTT.

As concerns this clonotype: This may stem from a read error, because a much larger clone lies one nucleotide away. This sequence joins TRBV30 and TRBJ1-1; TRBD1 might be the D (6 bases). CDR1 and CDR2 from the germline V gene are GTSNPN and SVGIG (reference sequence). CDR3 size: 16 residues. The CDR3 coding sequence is TGTGCCTGGAAAGGGAAGTCGACGAAGGGGGGAACTGAAGCTTTATTT. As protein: CAWKGKSTKGGTEALF.

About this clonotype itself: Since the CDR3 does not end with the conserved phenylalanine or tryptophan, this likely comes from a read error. In nucleotides, the CDR3 is TGTGCCAGCGGCGAGTCGGGGTCCTACGAGCAGTACTCC. Amino acids: CASGESGSYEQYS. The gene calls are TRBV10-3 and TRBJ2-7, with a tentative D call TRBD2 (5 bases). CDR3 length equals 13 residues. V shed 10 bases and J shed 1 base, with 14 bases lying between them. Germline V lookup: CDR1 ENHRY, CDR2 SYGVKD.

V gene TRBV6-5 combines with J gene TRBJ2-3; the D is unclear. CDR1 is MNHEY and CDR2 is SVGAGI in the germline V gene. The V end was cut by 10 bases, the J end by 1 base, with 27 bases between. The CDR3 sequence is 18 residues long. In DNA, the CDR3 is TGTGCCACACAAAAACCCTCCCGGCTCCAGAAGGGCACAGATACGCAGTATTTT. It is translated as CATQKPSRLQKGTDTQYF.

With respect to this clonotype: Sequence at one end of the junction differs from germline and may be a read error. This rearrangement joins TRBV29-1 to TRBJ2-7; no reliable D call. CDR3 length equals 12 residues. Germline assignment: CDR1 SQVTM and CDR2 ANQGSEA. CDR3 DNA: TGCTGCGCCAAAGGCAACTCCTACGGGCAGTACTTC. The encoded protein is CCAKGNSYGQYF.

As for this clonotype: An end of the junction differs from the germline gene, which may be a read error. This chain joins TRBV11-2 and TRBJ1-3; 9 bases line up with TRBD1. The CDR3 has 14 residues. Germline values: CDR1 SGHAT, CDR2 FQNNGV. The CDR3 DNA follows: TGTGCCAGTAGCTACATGGTACAGGGGGCCACCATATATTTT. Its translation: CASSYMVQGATIYF.

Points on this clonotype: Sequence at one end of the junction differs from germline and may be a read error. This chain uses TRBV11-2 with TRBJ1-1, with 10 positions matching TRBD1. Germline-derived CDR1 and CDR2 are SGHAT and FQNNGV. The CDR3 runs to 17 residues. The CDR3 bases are TGTGCCAGCAGCAGAATGGGGGGACAGGGGTTCGGCGCTGAAGTTTTCTTT. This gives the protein CASSRMGGQGFGAEVFF.

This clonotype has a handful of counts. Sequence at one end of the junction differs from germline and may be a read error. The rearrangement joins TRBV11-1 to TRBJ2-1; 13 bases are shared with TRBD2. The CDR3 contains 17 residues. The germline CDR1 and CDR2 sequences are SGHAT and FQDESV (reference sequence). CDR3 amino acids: CASSLGLAGEADNGQFF. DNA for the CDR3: TGTGCCAGCAGCCTTGGACTAGCGGGAGAAGCTGACAATGGGCAGTTCTTC.

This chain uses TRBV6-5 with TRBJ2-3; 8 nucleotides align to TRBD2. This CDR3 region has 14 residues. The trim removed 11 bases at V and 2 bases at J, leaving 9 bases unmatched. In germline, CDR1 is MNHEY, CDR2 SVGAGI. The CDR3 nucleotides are TGTGCCTCCCTCCGGGGGGGGACCACAGATACGCAGTATTTT. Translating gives CASLRGGTTDTQYF.

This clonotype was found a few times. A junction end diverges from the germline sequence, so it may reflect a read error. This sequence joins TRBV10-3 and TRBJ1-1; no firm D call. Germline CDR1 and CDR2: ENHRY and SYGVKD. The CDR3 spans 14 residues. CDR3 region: CAISVQRAGTEAFF. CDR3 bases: TGTGCCATTAGTGTTCAAAGGGCCGGGACTGAAGCTTTCTTT.

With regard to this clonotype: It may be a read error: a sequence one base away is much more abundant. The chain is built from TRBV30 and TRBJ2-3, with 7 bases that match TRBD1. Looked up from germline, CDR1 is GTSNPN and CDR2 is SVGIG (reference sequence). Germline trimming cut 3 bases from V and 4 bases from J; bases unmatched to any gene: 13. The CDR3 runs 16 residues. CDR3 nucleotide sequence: TGTGCCTGGAGAGCAATCGACAGGGCAGGGGCAGATACGCAGTATTTT. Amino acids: CAWRAIDRAGADTQYF.

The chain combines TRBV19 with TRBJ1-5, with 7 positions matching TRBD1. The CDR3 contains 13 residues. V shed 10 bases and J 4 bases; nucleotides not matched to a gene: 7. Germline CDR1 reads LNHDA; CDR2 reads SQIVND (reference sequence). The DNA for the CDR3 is TGTGCCACCCAGGGGGGGGCGAATCAGCCCCAGCATTTT. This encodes CATQGGANQPQHF.

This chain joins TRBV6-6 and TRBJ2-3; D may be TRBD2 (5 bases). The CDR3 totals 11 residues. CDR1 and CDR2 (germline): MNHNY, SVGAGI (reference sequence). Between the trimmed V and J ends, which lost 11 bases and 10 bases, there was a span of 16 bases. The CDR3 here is CACNSEEAQYF. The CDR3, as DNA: TGTGCCTGCAATTCAGAGGAGGCGCAGTATTTT.

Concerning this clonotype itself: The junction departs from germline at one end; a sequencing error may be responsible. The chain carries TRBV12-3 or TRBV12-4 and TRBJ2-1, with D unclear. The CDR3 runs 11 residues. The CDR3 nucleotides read TGTACCAGCAGCCTCACTCATAAGCAGTTCTTC. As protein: CTSSLTHKQFF.

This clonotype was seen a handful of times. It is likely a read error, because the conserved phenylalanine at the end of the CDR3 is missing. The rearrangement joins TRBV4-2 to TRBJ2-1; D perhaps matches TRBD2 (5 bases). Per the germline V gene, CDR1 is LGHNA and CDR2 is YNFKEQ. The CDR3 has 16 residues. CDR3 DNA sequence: TGTGCCAGCAGTCAAGGACTGGAATTGTTGGGCAATGAGCAGTTCTTA. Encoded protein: CASSQGLELLGNEQFL.